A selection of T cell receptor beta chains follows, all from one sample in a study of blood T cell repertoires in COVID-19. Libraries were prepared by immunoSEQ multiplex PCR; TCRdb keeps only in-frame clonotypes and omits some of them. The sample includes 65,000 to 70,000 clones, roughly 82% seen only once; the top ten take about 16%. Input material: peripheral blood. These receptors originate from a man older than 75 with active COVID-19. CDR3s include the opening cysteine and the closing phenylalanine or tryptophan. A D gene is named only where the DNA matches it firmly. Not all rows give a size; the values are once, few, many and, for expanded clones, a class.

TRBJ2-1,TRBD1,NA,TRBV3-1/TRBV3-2,TGTGCCAGCAGCCAAGGACAGGGGGCAAGGAATGAGCAGTTCTTC,CASSQGQGARNEQFF
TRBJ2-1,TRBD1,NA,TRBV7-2,TGTGCCAGCACCAGAGGACAGGCAGAGCAGTTCTTC,CASTRGQAEQFF
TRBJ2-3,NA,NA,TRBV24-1,TGTGCCACCAGTGATTACAGCAGCACAGATACGCAGTATTTT,CATSDYSSTDTQYF
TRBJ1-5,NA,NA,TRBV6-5,TGTGCCAGCAGCCTGGACAACAGGGCTCAGCCCCAGCATTTT,CASSLDNRAQPQHF
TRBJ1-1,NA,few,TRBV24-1,TGTGCCACCAGTGACAGGGAAAACACTGAAGCTTTCTTT,CATSDRENTEAFF
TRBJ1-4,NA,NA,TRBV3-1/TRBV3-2,TGTGCCAGCAGCGTAAACGGGGGGAAACTGTTTTTT,CASSVNGGKLFF
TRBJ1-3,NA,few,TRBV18,TGTGCCAGCTCACTCCCTAGCTCTGGAAACACCATATATTTT,CASSLPSSGNTIYF
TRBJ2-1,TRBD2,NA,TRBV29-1,TGCAGCGTTGGGGTAGCGGGAGGTCTCAATGAGCAGTTCTTC,CSVGVAGGLNEQFF
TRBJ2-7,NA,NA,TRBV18,TGTGCCAGCTCACCACGGGGAAGGGGCCTTAGCGAGCAGTACTTC,CASSPRGRGLSEQYF
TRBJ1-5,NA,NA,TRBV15,TGTGCCACCAGCAGACGAACGGGGGGCAATCAGCCCCAGCATTTT,CATSRRTGGNQPQHF
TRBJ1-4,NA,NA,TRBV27,TGTGCCAGCAGTTCTCTTGGTTTCGGGACAACTAATGAAAAACTGTTTTTT,CASSSLGFGTTNEKLFF
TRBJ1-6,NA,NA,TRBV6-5,TGTGCCAGCTCGGGGAGCTCCTATAATTCACCCCTCCACTTT,CASSGSSYNSPLHF
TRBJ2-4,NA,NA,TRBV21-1,TGTGCCAGCAGCAAAGATACAGGGCAAAGACGGCTAGCCAAAAACATTCAGTACTTC,CASSKDTGQRRLAKNIQYF
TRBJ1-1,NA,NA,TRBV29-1,TGCAGCGCCGCAGAGGGGAACACTGAAGCTTTCTTT,CSAAEGNTEAFF
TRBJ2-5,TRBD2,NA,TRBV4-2,TGTGCCAGCAGCCCCCAAGCGGGAGGTATGGAGACCCAGTACTTC,CASSPQAGGMETQYF
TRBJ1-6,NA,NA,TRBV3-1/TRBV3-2,TGTGCCAGCAGCCAAGGCAGGCCAGGCTCCTATAATTCACCCCTCCACTTT,CASSQGRPGSYNSPLHF
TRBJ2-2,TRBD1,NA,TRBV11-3,TGTGCCAGCAGCCCAGGATGGACAGGGAGTAGGGGGAACGCCGGGGAGCTGTTTTTT,CASSPGWTGSRGNAGELFF
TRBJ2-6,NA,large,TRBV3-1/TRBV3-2,TGTGCCAGCAGCCAGGCTCTTCCTGGGGCCAACGTCCTGACTTTC,CASSQALPGANVLTF
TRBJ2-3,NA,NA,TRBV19,TGTGCCTCTCAAGGCAGGGGCCGGGGAGATACGCAGTATTTT,CASQGRGRGDTQYF
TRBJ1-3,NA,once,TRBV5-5,TGTGCCAGCAGCTTGGTTCAAACTTCCGGAAGGGGCTCTGGAAACACCATATATTTT,CASSLVQTSGRGSGNTIYF
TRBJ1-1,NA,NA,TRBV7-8,TGTGCCAGCAGCTTAGGGGGGGTCACTGAAGCTTTCTTT,CASSLGGVTEAFF
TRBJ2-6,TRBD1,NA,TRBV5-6,TGTGCCAGCACCAAGGGACAGGGGGCAGCTGGGGCCAACGTCCTGACTTTC,CASTKGQGAAGANVLTF
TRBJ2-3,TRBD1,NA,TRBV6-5,TGTGCCAGCAGTTCCGGACAGGCCCACACAGATACGCAGTATTTT,CASSSGQAHTDTQYF
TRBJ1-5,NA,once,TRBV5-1,TGCGCCAGCATCCGAGAACAGAATCAGCCCCAGCATTTT,CASIREQNQPQHF
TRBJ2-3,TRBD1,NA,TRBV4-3,TGCGCCAGCAGCCAGACAGGGGAAACAGATACGCAGTATTTT,CASSQTGETDTQYF
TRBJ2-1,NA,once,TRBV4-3,TGCGCCAGCAGCCAACCCCGGACGTACGCGGGCAATGAGCAGTTCTTC,CASSQPRTYAGNEQFF
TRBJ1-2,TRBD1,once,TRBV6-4,TGTGCCAGCAGTGAAAGGACAGGGGTGGGCTATGGCTACACCTTC,CASSERTGVGYGYTF
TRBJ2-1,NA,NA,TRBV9,TGTGCCAGCAGCGTAGTAGGGGCCATCAATGAGCAGTTCTTC,CASSVVGAINEQFF